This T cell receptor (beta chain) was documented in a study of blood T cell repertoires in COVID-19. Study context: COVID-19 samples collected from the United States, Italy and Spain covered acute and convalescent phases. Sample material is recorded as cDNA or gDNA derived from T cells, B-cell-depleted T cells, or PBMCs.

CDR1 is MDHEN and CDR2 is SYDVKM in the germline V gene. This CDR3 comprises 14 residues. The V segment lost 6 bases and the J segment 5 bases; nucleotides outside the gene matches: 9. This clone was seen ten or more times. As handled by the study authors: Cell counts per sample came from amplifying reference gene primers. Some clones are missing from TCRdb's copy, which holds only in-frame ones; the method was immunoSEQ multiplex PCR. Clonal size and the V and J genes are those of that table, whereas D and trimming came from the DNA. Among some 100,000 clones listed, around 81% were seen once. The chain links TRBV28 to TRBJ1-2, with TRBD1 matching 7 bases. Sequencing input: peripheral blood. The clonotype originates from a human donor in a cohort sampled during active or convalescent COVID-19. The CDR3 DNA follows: TGTGCCAGCAGCCCGGCGGGACAGACTTATGGCTACACCTTC. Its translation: CASSPAGQTYGYTF.